This T cell receptor beta chain was sequenced for a study of shared clonotypes between healthy human individuals (dated by TCRdb to between 2020 and 2021). For the wider study: A couple of women and a few men aged 18 to 49 years were included in the cohort. Per donor, three plates each were used for CD4 naive and CD4 memory, two for CD8 naive, and one for CD8 memory. Blood TCR repertoires of five healthy adults were deeply sequenced to estimate repertoire size and the extent of clonotype sharing between individuals. To increase sequencing depth and limit assay-specific biases, TCR repertoire library preparation and sequencing were carried out by different laboratories using diverse techniques. Between about 0.8 and 9 billion PBMCs per donor were obtained by leukapheresis.

TCR CDR3 regions were amplified from genomic DNA by multiplex PCR using the deep immunoSEQ assay. Genomic DNA extracted from each cell subset was distributed evenly over all wells of several immunoSEQ 96-well plates, and each plate served as one replicate. Each replicate PCR for sorted subsets received around 210 ng genomic DNA, equal to around 32,000 T cell genomes. Purified libraries were measured with a Qubit 3.0 fluorometer, size-checked on a Bioanalyzer 2100, and measured again with the KAPA Library Quantification kit. Each immunoSEQ 96-well plate was sequenced on its own single-read 150-cycle Illumina NextSeq 550 flow cell. As for the authors' bioinformatics: Because the immunoSEQ output included only junctional sequences and no quality scores, the filtering could not be the same as the filtering used for full-length reads. To assign V/J genes and CDR3, sequences were annotated using PyIR, a Python wrapper for IgBLAST v1.9, with IMGT germline references. Any read was removed if the V/J assignment was weak (E-value above 1e-6), the CDR3 was missing, or the read contained stop codons, out-of-frame junctions, or ambiguous translated residues. V3J clonotypes were defined as sequences sharing the same inferred V gene, J gene, and CDR3 amino acid sequence. Percentage overlap between repertoires was computed as shared unique clonotypes divided by the size of the smaller repertoire. Three approaches were used to assess repertoire richness: RTK rarefaction, the Chao1 estimator, and Recon v2.1 estimates of unobserved clonotypes. Generation probabilities for all TCRbeta clonotypes obtained by the gDNA method from four donors were computed using OLGA. Held by TCRdb, this immuneACCESS table contains in-frame sequences only and omits some clones. Under half of the omission traces to an unresolved V gene where checked; the cause of the rest is unknown. V and J calls and clone size are copied from that table; D and trimming were computed from the DNA. Within this sample are millions of clones, with under 95% of them counted one time only. The top ten clonotypes cover more than 1.5% of the sample.

As for this clone: There is no known antigen for this receptor. There are no base qualities to consult, and no much larger clone falls within one base.

CD8 naive samples were CD45RO-negative cells positively selected for CCR7, giving a CD45RA+CCR7+ population that excluded TemRA cells. Healthy HIV-negative adults with no recently reported acute infections or vaccinations were included as donors. All donors were Caucasian adults living in Nashville, Tennessee, USA. Blood was obtained by leukapheresis, after which PBMCs were separated by Ficoll-Histopaque density gradient centrifugation and cryopreserved in liquid nitrogen vapor phase. Analytical flow cytometry was used to check the purity and quantity of each magnetically sorted T cell population. Genomic DNA was isolated from every sorted fraction and measured by UV absorbance on a Nanodrop 2000c. The V end gives up 3 bases and the J end 4 bases, leaving 5 bases in the junction not matched to a gene. The germline V gene supplies CDR1 SGHRS and CDR2 YFSETQ. The CDR3, from cysteine to phenylalanine, totals 16 residues. The kept DNA is CDR3 alone, 48 bases in frame from the first base.

What the authors observed across the whole study: Sampling was restricted to blood, and TCR repertoires in tissues likely differ from the TCR repertoires found in blood. Pairwise subsampling indicated that sequencing depth was expected to affect the degree of clonotype sharing among donors. Rarefaction of sorted-subset datasets indicated incomplete sequencing despite the large sequencing depth. Estimated clonotype richness was generally larger for naive than for memory subsets. Because the study included only a small number of donors, the genetic and exposure-history diversity represented was limited. Clonotypes shared by all four sorted-subset donors showed higher generation probabilities than non-shared clonotypes. Roughly 5% of naive CD4, roughly 3.6% of naive CD8, 2.3% of memory CD4, and 0.4% of memory CD8 clonotypes were shared across several donors.

Recombination linked TRBV5-1 to TRBJ1-4, with TRBD1 identical over 11 junction bases. Sequenced input: naive CD8+ T cells from PBMCs. The cell subset or site label on this specimen signifies: CD45RA+CCR7+. This receptor was taken from a man aged 18 to 29 in good health. Some clones in this sample may be carry-over from other donors' samples. The CDR3 reads as follows: CASSYRTGGLNEKLFF. The DNA reads TGCGCCAGCAGCTACCGGACAGGGGGCCTTAATGAAAAACTGTTTTTT.